The source of this T cell receptor beta chain is a study of Graves' ophthalmopathy and Graves' hyperthyroidism. Across the study: Investigators collected peripheral blood at initial diagnosis, before any treatment was given. Overall study results and limits: Most thyroid clonotypes with frequency above 0.001 were detected in blood too. The model predicted ophthalmopathy progression with around 70% sensitivity and around 72% specificity.

TCR beta CDR3 regions were amplified from RNA transcripts. RT-PCR was first run with HTBI primers, then multiplex PCR in a second round. MiXCR, applied by TCRdb to the multiplex PCR reads, yields one record per CDR3 protein. The repertoire holds around 670,000 distinct CDR3 sequences, with around 40% as singletons. Ophthalmopathy was moderately-to-severely active, CAS at least 3, NOSPECS at least 4, lasting under 3 months. Concerning this clonotype itself: Its target is not known.

The sequenced sample was peripheral blood. The clonotype was recovered from an adult man with Graves' ophthalmopathy.

The CDR3: CASSPPGGHYGYTF. In nucleotides, the CDR3 is TGTGCCAGCAGCCCCCCAGGGGGCCACTATGGCTACACCTTC. The chain couples TRBV7-2 to TRBJ1-2; 8 positions agree with TRBD1. V dropped 5 bases and J dropped 3; count of bases not matched to a gene: 5. The CDR3 loop spans 14 amino acids. The V gene's germline CDR1 is SGHTA and CDR2 FQGNSA.